This T cell receptor (beta chain) was sequenced during a study of T cells in narcolepsy. The protocol was immunoSEQ multiplex PCR, while the TCRdb copy is restricted to in-frame clones and leaves out a portion. In the table there are tens of thousands of clones, 84% of which are singletons. Comment on this clone: Other DNA sequences from this sample encode an identical CDR3 as well.

The source is a human donor with narcolepsy. Source material: CD45RA- memory CD4+ T cells from PBMCs.

CDR3 DNA: TGTGCCAGCACTATGGAGGGGCAAGCCGAAAAACTGTTTTTT. Residues: CASTMEGQAEKLFF. This chain joins TRBV2 and TRBJ1-4; D is possibly TRBD1 (5 bases). Germline V gene lookup returns CDR1 SNHLY and CDR2 FYNNEI. The CDR3 is 14 residues long. V was shortened by 7 bases and J by 8 bases, with 17 bases between the two germline ends. Supplemented by reference TRBV2 and TRBJ1-4, the full variable domain reads EPEVTQTPSHQVTQMGQEVILRCVPISNHLYFYWYRQILGQKVEFLVSFYNNEISEKSEIFDDQFSVERPDGSNFTLKIRSTKLEDSAMYFCASTMEGQAEKLFFGSGTQLSVL.